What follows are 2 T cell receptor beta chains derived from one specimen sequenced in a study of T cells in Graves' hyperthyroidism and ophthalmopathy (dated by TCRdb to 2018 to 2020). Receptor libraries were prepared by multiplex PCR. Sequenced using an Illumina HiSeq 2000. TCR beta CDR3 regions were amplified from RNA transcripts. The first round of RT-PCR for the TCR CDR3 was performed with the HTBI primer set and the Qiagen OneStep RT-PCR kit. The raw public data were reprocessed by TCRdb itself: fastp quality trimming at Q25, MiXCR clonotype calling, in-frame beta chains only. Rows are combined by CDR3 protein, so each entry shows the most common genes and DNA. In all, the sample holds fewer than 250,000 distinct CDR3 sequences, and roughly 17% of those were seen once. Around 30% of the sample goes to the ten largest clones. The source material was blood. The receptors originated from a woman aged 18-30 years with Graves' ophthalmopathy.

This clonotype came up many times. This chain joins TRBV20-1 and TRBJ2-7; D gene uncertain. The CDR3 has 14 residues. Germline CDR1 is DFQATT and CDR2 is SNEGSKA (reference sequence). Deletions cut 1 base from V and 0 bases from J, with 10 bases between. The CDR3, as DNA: TGCAGTGCTAGAGGTGAACTTAGCTCCTACGAGCAGTACTTC. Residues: CSARGELSSYEQYF.

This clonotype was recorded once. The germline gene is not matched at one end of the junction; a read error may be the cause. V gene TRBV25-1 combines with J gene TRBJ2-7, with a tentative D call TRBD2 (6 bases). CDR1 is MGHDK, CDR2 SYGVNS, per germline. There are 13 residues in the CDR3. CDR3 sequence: CATGGGSSYERYF. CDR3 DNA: TGTGCCACCGGGGGTGGGAGCTCCTACGAGCGGTACTTC.